These 9 T cell receptor beta chains share one sample of origin, sequenced in a study of CD8 T cells in ankylosing spondylitis. TCRdb processed the 5' RACE reads anew with MiXCR; each CDR3 protein has one entry. The repertoire holds 240,000 or so distinct CDR3 sequences, around 7.8% seen once, with approximately 7% in the top ten. Sequenced: blood, either unsorted or a sorted T cell fraction (not recorded which). Source of these receptors: a male donor with ankylosing spondylitis or in good health (not recorded which).

This chain joins TRBV28 and TRBJ2-2; no definite D call. From germline, CDR1 is MDHEN and CDR2 SYDVKM. The CDR3 has 13 amino acids. V lost 5 bases and J 6 bases, leaving 10 bases between the germline ends. The CDR3 nucleotides are TGTGCCAGCAGTCTTTTGGGGTCCGGGGAGCTGTTTTTT. Translating gives CASSLLGSGELFF.

This clonotype came up many times. The chain joins TRBV10-3 to TRBJ2-5; no reliable D call. The CDR3 length is 13 residues. Germline CDR1 is ENHRY and CDR2 is SYGVKD. V gave up 0 bases and J gave up 5 bases, with 7 bases separating them. CDR3 coding DNA: TGTGCCATCAGTGAGTCGCCCGTGGAGACCCAGTACTTC. Amino acid sequence: CAISESPVETQYF.

This clonotype came up many times. The V call is TRBV5-1, the J call TRBJ2-3, with 7 nucleotides matching TRBD1. The CDR3 loop spans 16 amino acids. Germline-derived CDR1 and CDR2 are SGHRS and YFSETQ. Losses at the gene ends were 0 bases for V and 1 base for J; bases not matched to a gene: 5. The CDR3: CASSLGQGSGTDTQYF. CDR3 nucleotide sequence: TGCGCCAGCAGCTTGGGACAGGGATCCGGCACAGATACGCAGTATTTT. The entire variable domain, with the rest obtained from reference TRBV5-1 and TRBJ2-3, is as follows: KAGVTQTPRYLIKTRGQQVTLSCSPISGHRSVSWYQQTPGQGLQFLFEYFSETQRNKGNFPGRFSGRQFSNSRSEMNVSTLELGDSALYLCASSLGQGSGTDTQYFGPGTRLTVL.

In this sample, this clonotype turned up a few times. The rearrangement joins TRBV7-8 to TRBJ1-1, with no clear D. The CDR3 loop spans 14 amino acids. Trimming pared 4 bases from V and 4 bases from J, leaving 13 bases between. CDR1 and CDR2 (germline): SGHVS, FQNEAQ. In nucleotides, the CDR3 is TGTGCCAGCAGCTACCAAGGAGTCGGCACTGAAGCTTTCTTT. It specifies CASSYQGVGTEAFF.

Only a few counts were recorded for this clonotype. This chain connects TRBV20-1 to TRBJ2-5, with 9 positions matching TRBD1. V dropped 4 bases and J dropped 3; count of bases not matched to a gene: 6. This CDR3 contains 14 residues. Germline CDR1 and CDR2: DFQATT and SNEGSKA (reference sequence). The CDR3 DNA sequence: TGCAGTGCTACCCGGACAGGGGAGGAAGAGACCCAGTACTTC. Protein sequence: CSATRTGEEETQYF.

In its sample, this clonotype was seen many times. This sequence joins TRBV20-1 and TRBJ2-5, with 7 bases aligning to TRBD1. The CDR3 totals 13 residues. V shed 5 bases, J shed 3 bases, and the junction held 6 bases outside the gene matches. Germline V gene lookup returns CDR1 DFQATT and CDR2 SNEGSKA (reference sequence). In DNA form, the CDR3 reads TGCAGTGCTGCCGGGACAGCCAAAGAGACCCAGTACTTC. It specifies CSAAGTAKETQYF.

The table lists this clonotype with many counts. CDR3 loop: CASSYTSTGRTEAFF. CDR3 nucleotides: TGTGCCAGCAGCTACACTTCGACAGGGCGGACTGAAGCTTTCTTT. The rearrangement uses TRBV7-2 and TRBJ1-1; 7 nucleotides agree with TRBD1. V lost 4 bases, J lost 5 bases, and 10 bases stayed unmatched. The CDR3 runs to 15 residues. Per the germline V gene, CDR1 is SGHTA and CDR2 is FQGNSA.

Notes on this clonotype: One base away lies a much larger clone, so this may be a sequencing read error. The chain employs TRBV19 and TRBJ2-7; D remains ambiguous. The CDR3 runs 16 residues. Germline V CDR1 and CDR2: LNHDA, SQIVND (reference sequence). The CDR3 sequence: CASRIDHAGSSYEQYF. The CDR3 nucleotides are TGTGCCAGTAGAATAGATCACGCAGGAAGCTCCTACGAGCAGTACTTC.

In its sample, this clonotype was seen many times. The J gene is TRBJ2-2, the V gene TRBV6-2 or TRBV6-3; D may be TRBD1 (6 bases). The CDR3 consists of 18 residues. Per germline, CDR1 MNHEY and CDR2 SVGEGT. Trimming removed 6 bases at V and 1 base at J, with 21 bases between. The CDR3 DNA reads TGTGCCAGCAGGCGCCTAACACCGACAGGAGGGAACACCGGGGAGCTGTTTTTT. It encodes CASRRLTPTGGNTGELFF.